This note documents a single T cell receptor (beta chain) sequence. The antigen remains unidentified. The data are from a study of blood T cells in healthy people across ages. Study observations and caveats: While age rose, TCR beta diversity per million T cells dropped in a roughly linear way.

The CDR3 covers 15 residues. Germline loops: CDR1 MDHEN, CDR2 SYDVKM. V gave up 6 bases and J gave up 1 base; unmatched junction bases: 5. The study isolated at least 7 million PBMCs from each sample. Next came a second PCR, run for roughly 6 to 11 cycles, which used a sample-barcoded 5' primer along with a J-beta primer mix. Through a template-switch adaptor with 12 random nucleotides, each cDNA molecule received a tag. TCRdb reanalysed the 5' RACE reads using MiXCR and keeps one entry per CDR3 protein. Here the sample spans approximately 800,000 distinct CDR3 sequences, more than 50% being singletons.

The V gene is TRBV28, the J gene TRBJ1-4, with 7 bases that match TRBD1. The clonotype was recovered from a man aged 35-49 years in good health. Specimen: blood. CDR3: CASRLRQGTNEKLFF. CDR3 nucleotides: TGTGCCAGCAGATTAAGACAGGGAACTAATGAAAAACTGTTTTTT. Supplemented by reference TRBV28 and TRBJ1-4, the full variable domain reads DVKVTQSSRYLVKRTGEKVFLECVQDMDHENMFWYRQDPGLGLRLIYFSYDVKMKEKGDIPEGYSVSREKKERFSLILESASTNQTSMYLCASRLRQGTNEKLFFGSGTQLSVL.